The 11 T cell receptor beta chains below come from one sample, sequenced in a study of cytomegalovirus exposure and HLA in healthy donors. Amplification used 60 Vbeta primers and 13 Jbeta primers. Repertoires were generated with immunoSEQ multiplex PCR, while TCRdb's copy carries only in-frame clones and drops some. Listed are 90,000 to 150,000 clones; around 4% falls within the top ten. Input material: PBMCs. These receptors all come from a man aged 18 to 29 in good health and CMV-seronegative.

The V call is TRBV30, the J call TRBJ1-1; D not resolved. The CDR3 loop spans 13 amino acids. Looked up from germline, CDR1 is GTSNPN and CDR2 is SVGIG (reference sequence). V was shortened by 4 bases and J by 0 bases, with 9 bases between the two germline ends. The CDR3 DNA reads TGTGCCTGGAAACTTGCATTGAACACTGAAGCTTTCTTT. It yields the protein CAWKLALNTEAFF.

The chain is built from TRBV27 and TRBJ2-5, with 13 bases lining up with TRBD2. Germline CDR1 is MNHEY and CDR2 is SMNVEV (reference sequence). This CDR3 has 15 residues. V shed 10 bases and J 4 bases; nucleotides not matched to a gene: 9. CDR3 amino acids: CATLRTSGSRETQYF. CDR3 coding DNA: TGTGCCACCCTACGGACTAGCGGGAGTAGAGAGACCCAGTACTTC.

The V gene is TRBV5-1, the J gene TRBJ1-1, with 7 bases fitting TRBD1. Germline V gene data show CDR1 as SGHRS and CDR2 as YFSETQ. The V segment lost 4 bases and the J segment 0 bases; nucleotides outside the gene matches: 6. The CDR3 is 15 amino acids. This CDR3 reads CASSPGQEMNTEAFF. In DNA form, the CDR3 reads TGCGCCAGCAGCCCCGGACAGGAGATGAACACTGAAGCTTTCTTT.

The V call is TRBV9, the J call TRBJ2-2; 7 nucleotides match TRBD2. The CDR3 consists of 14 residues. The germline CDR1 and CDR2 sequences are SGDLS and YYNGEE. V lost 0 bases and J lost 6; bases outside the gene matches: 2. The CDR3 sequence: CASSVGLAAGELFF. The DNA of the CDR3 is TGTGCCAGCAGCGTAGGACTAGCCGCCGGGGAGCTGTTTTTT.

CDR3 protein: CASSIVGRPSGTGELFF. Here the CDR3 DNA reads TGTGCCAGTAGTATAGTAGGTAGGCCTAGCGGCACCGGGGAGCTGTTTTTT. The chain uses TRBV19 and TRBJ2-2, with 7 bases identical to TRBD2. CDR3 length: 17 residues. The V gene's germline CDR1 is LNHDA and CDR2 SQIVND (reference sequence). J gave up 4 bases and V 1 base, and 9 bases lay outside the gene matches.

The rearrangement uses TRBV11-3 and TRBJ2-7; 8 nucleotides align to TRBD2. Germline assignment: CDR1 SGHNT and CDR2 YENEEA. The CDR3 consists of 15 residues. Losses at the gene ends were 3 bases for V and 4 bases for J; bases not matched to a gene: 8. This CDR3 is CASSLGPGGPYEQYF. The DNA of the CDR3 is TGTGCCAGCAGCTTGGGCCCGGGAGGGCCTTACGAGCAGTACTTC.

This rearrangement joins TRBV30 to TRBJ1-1; TRBD1 matches 7 bases. Germline CDR1 and CDR2: GTSNPN and SVGIG (reference sequence). The CDR3 extends over 12 amino acids. Trimming cost V 4 bases and J 2 bases; bases outside gene matches: 1. The CDR3 loop is CAWTGGNTEAFF. CDR3 nucleotide sequence: TGTGCCTGGACAGGGGGTAACACTGAAGCTTTCTTT.

The chain has TRBV7-8 and TRBJ2-1, with D tentatively TRBD2 (5 bases). This CDR3 has 16 amino acids. Germline CDR1 SGHVS, CDR2 FQNEAQ. Deletions cut 5 bases from V and 8 bases from J, with 22 bases between. CDR3 DNA: TGTGCCAGCAGCCCATCGGGAAAGGGATTATACGATGAGCAGTTCTTC. It codes for CASSPSGKGLYDEQFF.

The rearrangement links TRBV6-1 to TRBJ2-1; TRBD1 agrees at 8 bases. V gave up 5 bases and J gave up 3 bases; unmatched junction bases: 6. The CDR3 consists of 15 residues. From germline, CDR1 is MNHNS and CDR2 SASEGT. This CDR3 reads CASSLGQGLYNEQFF. In DNA form, the CDR3 reads TGTGCCAGCAGTCTCGGACAGGGCCTCTACAATGAGCAGTTCTTC.

The gene calls are TRBV2 and TRBJ1-6; 8 bases map to TRBD1. Per the germline V gene, CDR1 is SNHLY and CDR2 is FYNNEI. CDR3 size: 16 residues. With V trimmed by 7 bases and J by 3 bases, 8 bases remained unmatched. CDR3 bases: TGTGCCAGCACCTTTTCCGGGACAGGCTATAATTCACCCCTCCACTTT. Protein sequence: CASTFSGTGYNSPLHF. The variable domain in full, with the rest retrieved from reference TRBV2 and TRBJ1-6, is EPEVTQTPSHQVTQMGQEVILRCVPISNHLYFYWYRQILGQKVEFLVSFYNNEISEKSEIFDDQFSVERPDGSNFTLKIRSTKLEDSAMYFCASTFSGTGYNSPLHFGNGTRLTVT.

The chain uses TRBV5-6 and TRBJ2-1, with 12 bases aligning to TRBD2. V lost 0 bases and J lost 4; bases outside the gene matches: 5. CDR1 SGHDT and CDR2 YYEEEE come from the germline V gene. The CDR3 totals 17 residues. CDR3 region: CASSLERTSGAYNEQFF. The CDR3 DNA reads TGTGCCAGCAGCTTGGAGCGGACTAGCGGGGCATACAATGAGCAGTTCTTC.